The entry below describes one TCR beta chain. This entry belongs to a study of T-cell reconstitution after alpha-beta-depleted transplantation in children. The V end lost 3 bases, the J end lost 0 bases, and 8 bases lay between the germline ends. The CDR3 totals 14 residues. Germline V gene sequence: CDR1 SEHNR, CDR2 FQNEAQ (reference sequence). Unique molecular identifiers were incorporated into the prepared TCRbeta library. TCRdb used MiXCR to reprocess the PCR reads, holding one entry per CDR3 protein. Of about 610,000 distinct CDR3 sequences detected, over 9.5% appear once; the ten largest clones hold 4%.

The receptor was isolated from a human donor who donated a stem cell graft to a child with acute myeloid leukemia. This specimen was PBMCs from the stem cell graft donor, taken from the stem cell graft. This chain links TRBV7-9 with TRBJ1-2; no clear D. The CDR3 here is CASSLALPNYGYTF. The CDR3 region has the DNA TGTGCCAGCAGCTTGGCGCTGCCTAACTATGGCTACACCTTC.